These 31 T cell receptor beta chains were all obtained from the same sample, sequenced in a study of monozygotic twins with inflammatory bowel disease. Using the 5' RACE reads, TCRdb records one entry per CDR3 protein without DNA. This listing includes about 380,000 distinct CDR3 sequences. Sequences were obtained from blood. These receptors came from a human donor with ulcerative colitis or Crohn's disease, or a healthy co-twin of an affected twin (not recorded which).

The chain joins TRBV9 to TRBJ2-3; absent DNA, TCRdb's TRBD2 call cannot be checked. The germline V gene encodes CDR1 SGDLS and CDR2 YYNGEE. CDR3 size: 17 residues. The CDR3 here is CASSAARLAGGLDTQYF.

The rearrangement links TRBV7-3 to TRBJ2-1; TCRdb outputs TRBD1, but without DNA this stays unchecked. Germline CDR1 reads SGHTA; CDR2 reads FQGTGA. This CDR3 comprises 14 residues. The CDR3 loop is CASSGQGKHNEQFF.

The J gene is TRBJ2-1, the V gene TRBV7-9; the D call of TRBD2 rests on TCRdb alone, since no DNA is present to check it. This CDR3 contains 14 residues. CDR1 is SEHNR and CDR2 is FQNEAQ in the germline V gene (reference sequence). This CDR3 reads CASSGQPSYNEQFF. Full variable domain (missing parts from reference TRBV7-9 and TRBJ2-1): DTGVSQNPRHKITKRGQNVTFRCDPISEHNRLYWYRQTLGQGPEFLTYFQNEAQLEKSRLLSDRFSAERPKGSFSTLEIQRTEQGDSAMYLCASSGQPSYNEQFFGPGTRLTVL.

The V gene is TRBV12-3 or TRBV12-4, the J gene TRBJ2-5; TCRdb designates TRBD1, a call that cannot be tested without DNA. The CDR3 length is 15 residues. The CDR3 spells CASSAQSPQGETQYF.

The chain is built from TRBV7-3 and TRBJ2-1; TCRdb lists TRBD1, though no DNA is available to test this call. The CDR3 length is 15 residues. Germline lookup yields CDR1 SGHTA and CDR2 FQGTGA. Here the CDR3 reads CASSYAPGGYNEQFF.

The chain employs TRBV15 and TRBJ2-6; with no DNA, the TCRdb D assignment of TRBD1 cannot be verified. Germline CDR1 LNHNV, CDR2 YYDKDF (reference sequence). The CDR3 spans 19 residues. The CDR3 loop is CATSRGMDRRLSGANVLTF.

CDR3 loop: CASSLAETSGLETQYF. The V call is TRBV7-9, the J call TRBJ2-5; TCRdb reports TRBD2, a call that lacks DNA to check it against. The CDR3 is 16 residues long. CDR1 is SEHNR and CDR2 is FQNEAQ in the germline V gene (reference sequence).

This chain links TRBV25-1 with TRBJ2-7. The CDR3 covers 11 residues. Germline loops: CDR1 MGHDK, CDR2 SYGVNS. The CDR3 protein is CASRYRNEQYF.

This chain links TRBV4-1 with TRBJ1-5. This CDR3 region has 16 residues. CDR1 is MGHRA, CDR2 YSYEKL, per germline. CDR3 sequence: CASSQAGGWGNQPQHF.

The genes are TRBV7-2 and TRBJ1-1. The germline CDR1 and CDR2 sequences are SGHTA and FQGNSA. This CDR3 region has 14 residues. CDR3 sequence reads: CASSLNRAGTEAFF.

The chain employs TRBV9 and TRBJ2-2. CDR1 SGDLS and CDR2 YYNGEE come from the germline V gene. The length of the CDR3 is 15 residues. The CDR3 protein is CASSVVSSLTGELFF. Looking up the rest from reference TRBV9 and TRBJ2-2 gives the full variable domain: DSGVTQTPKHLITATGQRVTLRCSPRSGDLSVYWYQQSLDQGLQFLIQYYNGEERAKGNILERFSAQQFPDLHSELNLSSLELGDSALYFCASSVVSSLTGELFFGEGSRLTVL.

The V gene is TRBV5-1, the J gene TRBJ1-6; the D call of TRBD1 rests on TCRdb alone, since no DNA is present to check it. Germline CDR1 and CDR2: SGHRS and YFSETQ. CDR3 size: 16 residues. This chain's CDR3 is CASSQTTGSYNSPLHF.

This sequence joins TRBV3-1 and TRBJ2-2; TCRdb outputs TRBD1, but without DNA this stays unchecked. Germline loops: CDR1 LGHDT, CDR2 YNNKEL (reference sequence). The CDR3 is 15 residues long. CDR3: CASSQATGGSGELFF.

The chain's CDR3 is CASSLGGQADIQYF. The chain has TRBV7-9 and TRBJ2-4; TCRdb's D call of TRBD1 is untestable without DNA. The CDR3 consists of 14 residues. CDR1 and CDR2 from the germline V gene are SEHNR and FQNEAQ (reference sequence).

The CDR3 loop reads CASSQEQGSDTQYF. The chain uses TRBV4-1 and TRBJ2-3; TCRdb returns TRBD1, unconfirmable since there is no DNA. The CDR3 covers 14 residues. Per germline, CDR1 MGHRA and CDR2 YSYEKL.

The CDR3 protein is CAWSRLGTAKNIQYF. The V call is TRBV30, the J call TRBJ2-4. The CDR3 length is 15 residues. CDR1 is GTSNPN and CDR2 is SVGIG in the germline V gene (reference sequence).

The chain is built from TRBV5-1 and TRBJ2-5; TCRdb's D gene call, TRBD2, goes unchecked for lack of DNA. The germline V gene encodes CDR1 SGHRS and CDR2 YFSETQ. The CDR3 has 15 amino acids. The CDR3 spells CASSFLTVPQETQYF.

V is TRBV5-1 and J is TRBJ2-7; TCRdb proposes TRBD2, but this gene call is untestable without DNA. The CDR3 contains 14 residues. The germline CDR1 and CDR2 sequences are SGHRS and YFSETQ. CDR3 protein: CASSSGEGGYEQYF. Based on the CDR3 plus reference TRBV5-1 and TRBJ2-7, the full variable domain is KAGVTQTPRYLIKTRGQQVTLSCSPISGHRSVSWYQQTPGQGLQFLFEYFSETQRNKGNFPGRFSGRQFSNSRSEMNVSTLELGDSALYLCASSSGEGGYEQYFGPGTRLTVT.

The chain employs TRBV5-1 and TRBJ2-7; TCRdb's D gene call, TRBD2, goes unchecked for lack of DNA. There are 16 residues in the CDR3. Germline V CDR1 and CDR2: SGHRS, YFSETQ. The chain's CDR3 is CASSLEERGLSYEQYF. The whole variable domain, remainder taken from reference TRBV5-1 and TRBJ2-7, is KAGVTQTPRYLIKTRGQQVTLSCSPISGHRSVSWYQQTPGQGLQFLFEYFSETQRNKGNFPGRFSGRQFSNSRSEMNVSTLELGDSALYLCASSLEERGLSYEQYFGPGTRLTVT.

The chain employs TRBV7-2 and TRBJ1-1; TCRdb names TRBD1, which stays unverified in the absence of DNA. The germline CDR1 and CDR2 sequences are SGHTA and FQGNSA. The CDR3 sequence is 14 residues long. The CDR3 protein is CASSTRDRATEAFF.

The chain carries TRBV12-3 or TRBV12-4 and TRBJ2-1; the D gene TCRdb calls, TRBD2, cannot be checked with no DNA. The CDR3 loop spans 16 amino acids. The CDR3 spells CASSRTSSGSYNEQFF.

The CDR3 sequence: CASSQAAGGNTEAFF. This chain links TRBV3-1 with TRBJ1-1; TCRdb outputs TRBD1, but without DNA this stays unchecked. The CDR3 has 15 residues. In germline, CDR1 is LGHDT, CDR2 YNNKEL (reference sequence).

The chain recombines TRBV6-2 or TRBV6-3 with TRBJ2-5. The CDR3 extends over 12 amino acids. Looked up from germline, CDR1 is MNHEY and CDR2 is SVGEGT. Here the CDR3 reads CASRVSTETQYF.

V gene TRBV6-6 combines with J gene TRBJ2-7; TCRdb indicates TRBD2, and absent DNA this call remains unverified. CDR3 length: 14 amino acids. Germline V gene sequence: CDR1 MNHNY, CDR2 SVGAGI (reference sequence). Here the CDR3 reads CASSYNQGGYEQYF.

The chain links TRBV12-3 or TRBV12-4 to TRBJ1-3; the TRBD1 assignment by TCRdb is unverifiable without DNA. This CDR3 contains 16 residues. The CDR3 loop reads CASTRGGQLSGNTIYF.

The genes are TRBV29-1 and TRBJ2-7; TCRdb outputs TRBD2, but without DNA this stays unchecked. The CDR3 runs 13 residues. Germline loops: CDR1 SQVTM, CDR2 ANQGSEA. The CDR3: CSVGPGDSYEQYF.

V usage is TRBV7-2 and J usage is TRBJ1-6; without DNA, the TCRdb call of TRBD1 cannot be checked. The length of the CDR3 is 14 residues. Looked up from germline, CDR1 is SGHTA and CDR2 is FQGNSA. This CDR3 reads CASSLWDSAHPLHF.

This rearrangement joins TRBV5-1 to TRBJ2-1; TCRdb calls TRBD2, which cannot be checked without DNA. This CDR3 is built from 14 residues. The germline V gene has CDR1 SGHRS and CDR2 YFSETQ. CDR3 in amino acids: CASSLGTLDNEQFF.

V usage is TRBV20-1 and J usage is TRBJ2-5; without DNA, the TCRdb call of TRBD2 cannot be checked. The CDR3 contains 13 residues. From germline, CDR1 is DFQATT and CDR2 SNEGSKA (reference sequence). The CDR3 region is CSAPGTSGETQYF.

This sequence joins TRBV12-3 or TRBV12-4 and TRBJ2-3; TCRdb designates TRBD1, a call that cannot be tested without DNA. The CDR3 extends over 15 amino acids. The chain's CDR3 is CASSTWTGSTDTQYF.

The chain carries TRBV28 and TRBJ2-3; TCRdb's D gene call, TRBD2, goes unchecked for lack of DNA. The CDR3 contains 16 residues. The germline CDR1 and CDR2 sequences are MDHEN and SYDVKM. The CDR3 loop reads CASQGLAGGLADTQYF.